These 22 T cell receptor beta chains share one sample of origin, sequenced in a study of blood T cells in healthy people across ages. The second PCR ran roughly 6 to 11 cycles with a sample-barcoded 5' primer and J-beta primers. MiXCR was run by TCRdb on the 5' RACE reads, yielding one entry per CDR3 protein. Of roughly 800,000 distinct CDR3 sequences listed, 58% are singletons. Sequenced: blood. The receptors derive from a man aged 25-40 years in good health.

This clonotype occurred once. The chain links TRBV13 to TRBJ2-7; no clear D gene. The germline gives CDR1 PRHDT, CDR2 FYEKMQ (reference sequence). This CDR3 comprises 12 residues. V shed 2 bases and J shed 5 bases, with 7 bases lying between them. CDR3 amino acids: CASSLKPHEQYF. The CDR3 DNA is TGTGCCAGCAGCTTAAAGCCCCACGAGCAGTACTTC. Filled out from reference TRBV13 and TRBJ2-7, the complete variable domain reads AAGVIQSPRHLIKEKRETATLKCYPIPRHDTVYWYQQGPGQDPQFLISFYEKMQSDKGSIPDRFSAQQFSDYHSELNMSSLELGDSALYFCASSLKPHEQYFGPGTRLTVT.

This clonotype has only a few counts. V gene TRBV5-1 combines with J gene TRBJ2-3, with D perhaps matching TRBD1 (5 bases). This CDR3 is 15 amino acids long. Germline CDR1 reads SGHRS; CDR2 reads YFSETQ. The V end lost 4 bases, the J end lost 4 bases, and 16 bases lay between the germline ends. The CDR3 coding sequence is TGCGCCAGCAGCCCGCAGGGATTACTCTCAGATACGCAGTATTTT. Its protein product is CASSPQGLLSDTQYF.

This chain links TRBV10-3 with TRBJ2-3; 9 nucleotides agree with TRBD2. Germline V gene data show CDR1 as ENHRY and CDR2 as SYGVKD. The CDR3 length is 17 residues. Losses at the gene ends were 2 bases for V and 2 bases for J; bases not matched to a gene: 8. Written as DNA, the CDR3 is TGTGCCATCAGTGAGCTAGCGGGACGACTCGTCACAGATACGCAGTATTTT. Translated: CAISELAGRLVTDTQYF.

The gene calls are TRBV29-1 and TRBJ2-7; 12 bases match TRBD2. Trimming at V came to 3 bases and at J to 2 bases, leaving 5 bases not matched to a gene. The V gene's germline CDR1 is SQVTM and CDR2 ANQGSEA. The CDR3 consists of 15 residues. The CDR3 DNA reads as TGCAGCGTTGATGACCGGACTAGCGGGGCCTACGAGCAGTACTTC. The encoded protein is CSVDDRTSGAYEQYF.

This clonotype showed up just a few times. The gene calls are TRBV20-1 and TRBJ2-7, with 7 bases that match TRBD1. CDR1 DFQATT and CDR2 SNEGSKA come from the germline V gene (reference sequence). CDR3 length equals 15 residues. V lost 2 bases, J lost 5 bases, and 12 bases stayed unmatched. CDR3 sequence reads: CSARRLRTGRDEQYF. The CDR3 nucleotides are TGCAGTGCTAGACGACTAAGGACAGGCCGCGACGAGCAGTACTTC.

In this sample, this clonotype turned up a few times. The chain employs TRBV4-3 and TRBJ2-7; 11 bases agree with TRBD2. In germline, CDR1 is LGHNA, CDR2 YSLEER. The CDR3 is 16 residues long. The V segment lost 1 base and the J segment 3 bases; nucleotides outside the gene matches: 5. The CDR3 is CASSQAGTSGDYEQYF. The CDR3 DNA reads as TGCGCCAGCAGCCAAGCCGGGACTAGCGGCGACTACGAGCAGTACTTC.

This clonotype occurred a few times. The V call is TRBV7-2, the J call TRBJ2-1, with 10 bases aligning to TRBD2. The CDR3 runs 16 residues. Germline V CDR1 and CDR2: SGHTA, FQGNSA. With V trimmed by 5 bases and J by 5 bases, 9 bases remained unmatched. The CDR3 here is CASSLERGGWDNEQFF. CDR3 nucleotides: TGTGCCAGCAGCCTAGAGCGGGGGGGCTGGGACAATGAGCAGTTCTTC.

The chain recombines TRBV7-2 with TRBJ2-7, with D perhaps being TRBD1 or TRBD2 (5 bases each). Germline CDR1 is SGHTA and CDR2 is FQGNSA. This CDR3 is 15 amino acids long. The ends were cut back, 2 bases at V and 2 bases at J, with 13 bases in the middle. The CDR3 DNA reads as TGTGCCAGCAGCTTATCCGGGGACCCCACCTACGAGCAGTACTTC. This translates into CASSLSGDPTYEQYF.

The V gene is TRBV28, the J gene TRBJ2-7; no firm D call. The CDR3 runs 13 residues. Trimming shortened V by 6 bases and J by 5 bases, and 14 bases separated the two germline ends. The germline V gene encodes CDR1 MDHEN and CDR2 SYDVKM. CDR3 region: CASRGNPPDEQYF. The DNA for the CDR3 is TGTGCCAGCAGAGGCAATCCCCCCGACGAGCAGTACTTC. Filled out from reference TRBV28 and TRBJ2-7, the complete variable domain reads DVKVTQSSRYLVKRTGEKVFLECVQDMDHENMFWYRQDPGLGLRLIYFSYDVKMKEKGDIPEGYSVSREKKERFSLILESASTNQTSMYLCASRGNPPDEQYFGPGTRLTVT.

The V gene is TRBV5-1, the J gene TRBJ2-7, with a weak D call TRBD1 (5 bases). V was shortened by 6 bases and J by 0 bases, with 10 bases between the two germline ends. This CDR3 region has 13 residues. The V gene's germline CDR1 is SGHRS and CDR2 YFSETQ. CDR3 amino acids: CASTSTVSYEQYF. The CDR3 DNA follows: TGCGCCAGCACCTCGACAGTCTCCTACGAGCAGTACTTC.

J is TRBJ1-6 and V is TRBV6-5; 7 nucleotides line up with TRBD1. With 4 bases clipped from V and 10 bases from J, the junction kept 4 bases outside the gene matches. CDR1 and CDR2 from the germline V gene are MNHEY and SVGAGI. This CDR3 contains 13 residues. The CDR3 loop reads CASSLTGKSPLHF. CDR3 bases: TGTGCCAGCAGTTTGACAGGGAAGTCACCCCTCCACTTT.

This clonotype was detected only a few times. A junction boundary mismatches the germline segment, possibly from a read error. V and J are TRBV20-1 and TRBJ2-1; D is ambiguous. The germline V gene has CDR1 DFQATT and CDR2 SNEGSKA (reference sequence). CDR3 length: 14 residues. CDR3 bases: TGCAGTGCCAGAGGACGGATATCGTACAATGAGCAGTTCTTC. Its protein is CSARGRISYNEQFF.

This clonotype was seen once. The V gene is TRBV19, the J gene TRBJ1-2, with D possibly matching TRBD1 (5 bases). There are 13 residues in the CDR3. Germline CDR1 reads LNHDA; CDR2 reads SQIVND (reference sequence). V was pared by 8 bases and J by 4 bases, with 14 bases between. In DNA form, the CDR3 reads TGTGCCAGTCACCCTGCGGGGGGCTATGGCTACACCTTC. Translation gives CASHPAGGYGYTF.

The rearrangement joins TRBV29-1 to TRBJ2-7, with TRBD2 matching 10 bases. J gave up 2 bases and V 5 bases, and 3 bases lay outside the gene matches. The V gene's germline CDR1 is SQVTM and CDR2 ANQGSEA. This CDR3 region has 13 residues. For the CDR3, the DNA is TGCAGCGTTCGGACTAGCGGAGCCTACGAGCAGTACTTC. Translating gives CSVRTSGAYEQYF.

The CDR3 DNA follows: TGTGCCAGCAGCCACGTAGGGTTCTCCTCCTCATACGAGCAGTACTTC. It codes for CASSHVGFSSSYEQYF. The V and J genes are TRBV12-3 or TRBV12-4 and TRBJ2-7; D remains ambiguous. The ends were cut back, 6 bases at V and 4 bases at J, with 22 bases in the middle. This CDR3 is built from 16 residues.

The chain uses TRBV7-2 and TRBJ2-1; TRBD2 is a possible D gene (7 bases). The germline V and J ends were trimmed by 1 base and 9 bases, with 22 bases remaining between them. The CDR3 runs to 17 residues. The germline gives CDR1 SGHTA, CDR2 FQGNSA. This CDR3 is CASSLDAAMGGRAEQFF. For the CDR3, the DNA is TGTGCCAGCAGCTTAGATGCTGCGATGGGGGGGCGGGCTGAGCAGTTCTTC.

This clonotype was picked up a small number of times. This sequence joins TRBV20-1 and TRBJ2-7; 11 nucleotides align to TRBD1. In germline, CDR1 is DFQATT, CDR2 SNEGSKA (reference sequence). Trimming at V came to 7 bases and at J to 6 bases, leaving 5 bases not matched to a gene. The CDR3 is 12 residues long. The CDR3 bases are TGCAGTGTATGGGACAGGGGGGCCGAGCAGTACTTC. It specifies CSVWDRGAEQYF.

This clonotype has more than one count but fewer than ten. The rearrangement uses TRBV10-3 and TRBJ2-3; 11 nucleotides align to TRBD1. The ends lost 4 bases at V and 11 bases at J; junction bases unmatched: 8. Germline V CDR1 and CDR2: ENHRY, SYGVKD. This CDR3 has 14 amino acids. CDR3 nucleotide sequence: TGTGCCATCAGTGGGGACAGGGGGATCTCTGAGCAGTATTTT. Its protein product is CAISGDRGISEQYF.

V is TRBV6-6 and J is TRBJ2-1; the D gene is possibly TRBD1 (6 bases). Per germline, CDR1 MNHNY and CDR2 SVGAGI (reference sequence). Between the trimmed V and J ends, which lost 5 bases and 6 bases, there was a span of 11 bases. The CDR3 runs to 13 residues. The CDR3 sequence: CASSLETGNEQFF. CDR3 sequence (DNA): TGTGCCAGCAGTCTAGAGACAGGCAATGAGCAGTTCTTC.

The chain carries TRBV12-3 or TRBV12-4 and TRBJ2-1; TRBD1 or TRBD2 may be the D gene (5 bases each). CDR3 size: 13 residues. Trimming pared 4 bases from V and 6 bases from J, leaving 10 bases between. In DNA form, the CDR3 reads TGTGCCAGCAGTTCGGGACCGAGCAATGAGCAGTTCTTC. This sequence encodes CASSSGPSNEQFF.

The chain is built from TRBV10-3 and TRBJ2-3; TRBD1 aligns across 9 bases. The germline V gene has CDR1 ENHRY and CDR2 SYGVKD. The J segment lost 4 bases and the V segment lost 3 bases, leaving 11 bases of the junction unmatched. This CDR3 is 17 amino acids long. Written as DNA, the CDR3 is TGTGCCATCAGTGATCTGGCGGCACAGGGGGCGGCAGATACGCAGTATTTT. This gives the protein CAISDLAAQGAADTQYF.

The chain is built from TRBV7-9 and TRBJ2-1; a weak D match, TRBD2 (6 bases). The length of the CDR3 is 16 residues. The ends were cut back, 4 bases at V and 2 bases at J, with 15 bases in the middle. Germline V CDR1 and CDR2: SEHNR, FQNEAQ (reference sequence). In nucleotides, the CDR3 is TGTGCCAGCAGCTCAACCCAGCGGGCTACCTACAATGAGCAGTTCTTC. Protein product: CASSSTQRATYNEQFF.